The 26 T cell receptor beta chains listed next were all sequenced from one sample in a study of T cells in Graves' hyperthyroidism and ophthalmopathy. RNA transcripts provided the source from which TCR beta CDR3 regions were amplified. The HTBI set primed first-round TCR CDR3 RT-PCR. TCRdb independently ran MiXCR on the multiplex PCR reads; one entry per CDR3 protein. The table lists approximately 690,000 distinct CDR3 sequences, more than 12% of them singletons. The sequencing input was blood. These TCRs come from a woman aged 45-60 years with Graves' ophthalmopathy.

This clonotype has just a few counts. This sequence joins TRBV20-1 and TRBJ2-1, with D unclear. Per germline, CDR1 DFQATT and CDR2 SNEGSKA (reference sequence). The CDR3 consists of 12 residues. The V end was cut by 3 bases, the J end by 7 bases, with 10 bases between. Here the CDR3 DNA reads TGCAGTGCTAGGATGAACATAAATGAGCAGTTCTTC. Translated, it gives CSARMNINEQFF.

The chain uses TRBV7-2 and TRBJ1-1; 7 bases are a match to TRBD1. The trim removed 5 bases at V and 5 bases at J, leaving 11 bases unmatched. Germline lookup yields CDR1 SGHTA and CDR2 FQGNSA. The CDR3 consists of 15 residues. CDR3 amino acids: CASSTQTGSWTEAFF. Here the CDR3 DNA reads TGTGCCAGCAGCACCCAGACAGGGAGTTGGACTGAAGCTTTCTTT. Full variable domain (missing parts from reference TRBV7-2 and TRBJ1-1): GAGVSQSPSNKVTEKGKDVELRCDPISGHTALYWYRQSLGQGLEFLIYFQGNSAPDKSGLPSDRFSAERTGGSVSTLTIQRTQQEDSAVYLCASSTQTGSWTEAFFGQGTRLTVV.

This clonotype came up many times. This chain joins TRBV7-2 and TRBJ2-3, with D hard to call. Deletions cut 3 bases from V and 0 bases from J, with 4 bases between. Germline V gene lookup returns CDR1 SGHTA and CDR2 FQGNSA. The CDR3 runs 13 residues. The CDR3 spells CASSFHSTDTQYF. CDR3 bases: TGTGCCAGCAGCTTCCATAGCACAGATACGCAGTATTTT.

The chain is built from TRBV9 and TRBJ2-2; 9 nucleotides agree with TRBD1. Germline V lookup: CDR1 SGDLS, CDR2 YYNGEE. The junction had 8 bases not matched to a gene; V was cut back by 4 bases and J by 4 bases. The CDR3 has 16 amino acids. The CDR3 coding sequence is TGTGCCAGCAGCATAGGACAGGGGAGTAGCACCGGGGAGCTGTTTTTT. Amino acid sequence: CASSIGQGSSTGELFF.

This clonotype was picked up many times. CDR3 sequence reads: CASSLRAGQSYNEQFF. In DNA form, the CDR3 reads TGTGCCAGCAGTTTAAGGGCGGGACAGTCCTACAATGAGCAGTTCTTC. This sequence joins TRBV27 and TRBJ2-1; TRBD1 is a possible D gene (7 bases). V lost 2 bases and J 1 base, leaving 12 bases between the germline ends. The CDR3 is 16 residues long. The V gene's germline CDR1 is MNHEY and CDR2 SMNVEV (reference sequence).

In this sample, this clonotype turned up a few times. This sequence joins TRBV7-9 and TRBJ2-7; D could derive from TRBD1 or TRBD2 (5 bases each). The CDR3 runs 13 residues. The V gene lost 5 bases and the J gene lost 3 bases, with 11 bases spanning the gap. Germline CDR1 and CDR2: SEHNR and FQNEAQ (reference sequence). CDR3 sequence: CASSQGTIYEQYF. The CDR3 DNA sequence: TGTGCCAGCAGCCAAGGGACGATCTACGAGCAGTACTTC.

The table lists this clonotype with many counts. The CDR3 spells CASSQGPGSYEQYF. The CDR3 DNA sequence: TGTGCCAGCAGCCAAGGTCCCGGCTCCTACGAGCAGTACTTC. This chain connects TRBV14 to TRBJ2-7; D is uncertain. V shed 1 base and J shed 0 bases, with 7 bases lying between them. The CDR3 contains 14 residues. Germline V gene lookup returns CDR1 SGHDN and CDR2 FVKESK. Combining the CDR3 with reference TRBV14 and TRBJ2-7 gives the whole variable domain EAGVTQFPSHSVIEKGQTVTLRCDPISGHDNLYWYRRVMGKEIKFLLHFVKESKQDESGMPNNRFLAERTGGTYSTLKVQPAELEDSGVYFCASSQGPGSYEQYFGPGTRLTVT.

This clonotype was recorded a few times. The chain is built from TRBV19 and TRBJ2-3, with 9 bases fitting TRBD2. CDR1 is LNHDA, CDR2 SQIVND, per germline (reference sequence). V lost 6 bases and J lost 0; bases outside the gene matches: 13. CDR3 size: 18 residues. Here the CDR3 reads CASSKGLTSGSSTDTQYF. CDR3 DNA sequence: TGTGCCAGTAGCAAAGGGTTGACTAGCGGCTCTAGCACAGATACGCAGTATTTT.

This clonotype was detected many times. This rearrangement joins TRBV12-3 or TRBV12-4 to TRBJ2-7; the D is unclear. This CDR3 contains 13 residues. The V end lost 6 bases, the J end lost 3 bases, and 12 bases lay between the germline ends. CDR3 in amino acids: CASRRTSFYEQYF. The CDR3 bases are TGTGCCAGCAGGAGGACCTCTTTCTACGAGCAGTACTTC.

This clonotype was found a few times. The germline gene is not matched at one end of the junction; a read error may be the cause. V and J are TRBV3-1 and TRBJ2-1; the match to TRBD1 covers 8 bases. Per germline, CDR1 LGHDT and CDR2 YNNKEL (reference sequence). This CDR3 region has 15 residues. CDR3 nucleotides: TGCGCCAGCAGCCACCCCGCCAGGGGGCAGGATGAGCAGTTCTTC. It encodes CASSHPARGQDEQFF.

This clonotype has a count of ten or more. The gene calls are TRBV24-1 and TRBJ2-5; D might be TRBD1 (6 bases). This CDR3 contains 15 residues. Germline V gene lookup returns CDR1 KGHDR and CDR2 SFDVKD. V was cut by 4 bases and J by 0 bases, with 11 bases left in between. CDR3 protein: CATSEFRTDQETQYF. CDR3 nucleotides: TGTGCCACCAGTGAGTTTCGGACAGACCAAGAGACCCAGTACTTC.

This clonotype showed up many times. V and J are TRBV2 and TRBJ1-2; 7 bases line up with TRBD1. V lost 5 bases, J lost 4 bases, and 10 bases stayed unmatched. This CDR3 spans 15 amino acids. Per germline, CDR1 SNHLY and CDR2 FYNNEI. CDR3 nucleotides: TGTGCCAGCAGTAGTCGGGGACAGAGGTCCTATGGCTACACCTTC. It is translated as CASSSRGQRSYGYTF.

This clonotype was picked up a small number of times. The chain is built from TRBV11-1 and TRBJ2-6; a weak D match, TRBD1 (6 bases). The ends were cut back, 5 bases at V and 1 base at J, with 12 bases in the middle. The CDR3 contains 16 residues. CDR1 is SGHAT, CDR2 FQDESV, per germline (reference sequence). The CDR3 protein is CASSLTRGSGANVLTF. The DNA for the CDR3 is TGTGCCAGCAGCCTAACGAGGGGGTCTGGGGCCAACGTCCTGACTTTC.

The rearrangement joins TRBV10-3 to TRBJ2-3; D might be TRBD1 or TRBD2, each matching 5 bases. Germline CDR1 is ENHRY and CDR2 is SYGVKD. V was trimmed by 11 bases and J by 6 bases, leaving 18 bases between them. The CDR3 totals 13 residues. The CDR3 DNA sequence: TGTGCCTCCCGGGACCTCGGCGGGGATACGCAGTATTTT. This sequence encodes CASRDLGGDTQYF.

This chain links TRBV15 with TRBJ2-7; 12 bases agree with TRBD2. V dropped 5 bases and J dropped 2; count of bases not matched to a gene: 4. CDR3 length equals 15 residues. Germline CDR1 LNHNV, CDR2 YYDKDF (reference sequence). CDR3 sequence: CATSGTSGGTYEQYF. CDR3 DNA sequence: TGTGCCACCAGCGGAACTAGCGGGGGGACCTACGAGCAGTACTTC.

This clonotype was counted many times. The chain recombines TRBV20-1 with TRBJ1-1, with D perhaps TRBD1 (5 bases). V was pared by 5 bases and J by 1 base, with 14 bases between. The V gene's germline CDR1 is DFQATT and CDR2 SNEGSKA (reference sequence). The CDR3 length is 14 residues. The CDR3 sequence is CSAALRGENTEAFF. CDR3 nucleotide sequence: TGCAGTGCTGCGTTGAGAGGGGAGAACACTGAAGCTTTCTTT.

The genes are TRBV11-3 and TRBJ1-2, with 11 bases that match TRBD1. CDR3 size: 17 residues. Germline values: CDR1 SGHNT, CDR2 YENEEA. V lost 5 bases, J lost 2 bases, and 10 bases stayed unmatched. This chain's CDR3 is CASSQMDRGRANYGYTF. Written as DNA, the CDR3 is TGTGCCAGCAGCCAAATGGACAGGGGGCGGGCAAACTATGGCTACACCTTC.

This clonotype was detected many times. J is TRBJ2-7 and V is TRBV30, with D perhaps matching TRBD2 (6 bases). The CDR3 totals 13 residues. Germline V gene lookup returns CDR1 GTSNPN and CDR2 SVGIG (reference sequence). V was shortened by 3 bases and J by 3 bases, with 12 bases between the two germline ends. CDR3 sequence: CAWRERDFYEQYF. CDR3 bases: TGTGCCTGGAGGGAAAGGGACTTCTACGAGCAGTACTTC.

On this clonotype itself: A much bigger clone sits one base away, suggesting this may be a read error. The chain links TRBV29-1 to TRBJ2-1; possibly TRBD1 for D (5 bases). Trimming removed 2 bases from V and 5 bases from J, with 7 bases in between. Looked up from germline, CDR1 is SQVTM and CDR2 is ANQGSEA. CDR3 length: 12 residues. The CDR3 protein is CSVEQGNNEQFF. CDR3 in DNA: TGCAGCGTTGAACAGGGCAACAATGAGCAGTTCTTC.

This clonotype has at least ten counts. The chain has TRBV7-2 and TRBJ2-7; 7 bases agree with TRBD2. Germline V gene data show CDR1 as SGHTA and CDR2 as FQGNSA. The CDR3 has 17 amino acids. V was clipped by 0 bases and J by 4 bases; unmatched bases: 12. The CDR3, as DNA: TGTGCCAGCAGCTTAGCTCAGCGCGGGAGCCAACGTTACGAGCAGTACTTC. Its translation: CASSLAQRGSQRYEQYF.

This chain links TRBV20-1 with TRBJ2-7; the D is unclear. This CDR3 contains 12 residues. Germline CDR1 is DFQATT and CDR2 is SNEGSKA (reference sequence). Trimming took 6 bases from V and 3 from J, leaving 12 bases between them. CDR3 residues: CSALRASYEQYF. DNA for the CDR3: TGCAGTGCCCTTCGAGCGAGCTACGAGCAGTACTTC.

This clonotype was found a few times. The rearrangement joins TRBV18 to TRBJ2-2; maybe TRBD1 (5 bases). With 4 bases removed from V and 0 bases from J, the gap between germline ends came to 9 bases. CDR1 and CDR2 (germline): KGHSH, LQKENI. This CDR3 region has 15 residues. CDR3 nucleotides: TGTGCCAGCTCACGAGACAGTCCGAACACCGGGGAGCTGTTTTTT. Translated: CASSRDSPNTGELFF.

The table lists this clonotype with many counts. The chain is built from TRBV7-8 and TRBJ2-1; D possibly corresponds to TRBD1 (5 bases). The CDR3 loop spans 15 amino acids. CDR1 and CDR2 (germline): SGHVS, FQNEAQ. With 5 bases removed from V and 1 base from J, the gap between germline ends came to 12 bases. The CDR3 region has the DNA TGTGCCAGCAGCGCCCCTGGACAATCCTACAATGAGCAGTTCTTC. Translation: CASSAPGQSYNEQFF.

The sample holds many counts of this clonotype. The chain has TRBV10-1 and TRBJ2-3; 7 nucleotides align to TRBD1. With 5 bases clipped from V and 2 bases from J, the junction kept 7 bases outside the gene matches. CDR3 length: 15 residues. Germline CDR1 reads WNHNN; CDR2 reads SYGVQD (reference sequence). This CDR3 reads CASSTDREPTDTQYF. The CDR3 DNA reads TGCGCCAGCAGTACCGACAGGGAACCCACAGATACGCAGTATTTT.

There are many counts of this clonotype. V gene TRBV2 combines with J gene TRBJ1-2, with TRBD1 matching over 7 bases. The CDR3 loop spans 13 amino acids. With 5 bases clipped from V and 3 bases from J, the junction kept 3 bases outside the gene matches. The germline gives CDR1 SNHLY, CDR2 FYNNEI. CDR3 coding DNA: TGTGCCAGCAGTAGGACAGGAGACTATGGCTACACCTTC. Amino acids: CASSRTGDYGYTF.

For this clonotype: One end of the junction fails to match germline, which may point to a read error. The V call is TRBV6-1, the J call TRBJ2-2; tentatively, D is TRBD2 (5 bases). Germline assignment: CDR1 MNHNS and CDR2 SASEGT. The CDR3 consists of 15 residues. The CDR3 region is CASSISPFNTGELLF. The CDR3 DNA reads TGTGCCAGCAGTATCTCCCCATTTAACACCGGGGAGCTGCTTTTT.